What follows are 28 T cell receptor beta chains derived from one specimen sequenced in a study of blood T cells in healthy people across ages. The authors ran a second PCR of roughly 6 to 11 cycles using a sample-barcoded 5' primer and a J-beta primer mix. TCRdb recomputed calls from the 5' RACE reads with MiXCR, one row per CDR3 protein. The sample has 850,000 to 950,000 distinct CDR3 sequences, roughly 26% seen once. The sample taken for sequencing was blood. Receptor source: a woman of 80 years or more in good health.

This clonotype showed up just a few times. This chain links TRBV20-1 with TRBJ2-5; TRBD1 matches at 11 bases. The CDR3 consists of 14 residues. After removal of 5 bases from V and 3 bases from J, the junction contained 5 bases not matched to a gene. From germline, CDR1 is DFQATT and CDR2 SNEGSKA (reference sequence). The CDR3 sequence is CSARGQGVKETQYF. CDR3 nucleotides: TGCAGTGCTCGGGGACAGGGGGTAAAAGAGACCCAGTACTTC.

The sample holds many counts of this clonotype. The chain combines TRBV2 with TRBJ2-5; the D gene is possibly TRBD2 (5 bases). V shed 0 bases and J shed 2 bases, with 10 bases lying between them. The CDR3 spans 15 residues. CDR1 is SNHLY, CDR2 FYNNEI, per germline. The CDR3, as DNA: TGTGCCAGCAGTGAAGCCGGACTCGTACAAGAGACCCAGTACTTC. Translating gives CASSEAGLVQETQYF.

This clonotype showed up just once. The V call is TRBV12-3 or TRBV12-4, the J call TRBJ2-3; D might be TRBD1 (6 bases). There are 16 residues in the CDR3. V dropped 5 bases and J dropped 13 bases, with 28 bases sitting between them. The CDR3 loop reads CASSPARTGSTDAEYF. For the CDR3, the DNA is TGTGCCAGCAGTCCAGCCCGAACAGGGAGCACAGATGCGGAGTATTTT.

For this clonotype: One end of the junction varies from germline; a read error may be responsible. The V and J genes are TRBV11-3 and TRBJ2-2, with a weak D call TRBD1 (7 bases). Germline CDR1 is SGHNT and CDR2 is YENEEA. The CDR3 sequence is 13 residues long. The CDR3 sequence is CASSFEGGGELFF. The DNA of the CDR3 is TGTGCCAGCAGCTTTGAAGGGGGCGGGGAGCTTTTTTTT.

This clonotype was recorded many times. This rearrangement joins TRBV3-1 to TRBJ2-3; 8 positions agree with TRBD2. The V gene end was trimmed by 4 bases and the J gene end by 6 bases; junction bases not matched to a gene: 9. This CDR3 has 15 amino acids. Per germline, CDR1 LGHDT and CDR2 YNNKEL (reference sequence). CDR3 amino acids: CASSPGGASGDTQYF. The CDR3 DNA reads TGTGCCAGCAGCCCCGGGGGGGCCTCTGGGGATACGCAGTATTTT.

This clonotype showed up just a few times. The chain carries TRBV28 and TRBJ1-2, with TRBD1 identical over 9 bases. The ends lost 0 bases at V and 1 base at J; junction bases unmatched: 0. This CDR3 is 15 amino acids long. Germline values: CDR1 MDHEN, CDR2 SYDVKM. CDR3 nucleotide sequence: TGTGCCAGCAGTTTATGGACAGGGGGTAACTATGGCTACACCTTC. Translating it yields CASSLWTGGNYGYTF.

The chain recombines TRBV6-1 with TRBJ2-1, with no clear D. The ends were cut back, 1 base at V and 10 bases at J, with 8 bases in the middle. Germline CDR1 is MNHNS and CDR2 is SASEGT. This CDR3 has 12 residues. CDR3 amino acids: CASSEVLEEQFF. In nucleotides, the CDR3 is TGTGCCAGCAGTGAAGTTCTAGAGGAGCAGTTCTTC.

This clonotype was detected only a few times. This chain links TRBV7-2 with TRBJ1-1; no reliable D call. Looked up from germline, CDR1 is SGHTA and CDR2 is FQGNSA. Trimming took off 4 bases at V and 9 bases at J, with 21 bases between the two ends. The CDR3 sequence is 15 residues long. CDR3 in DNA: TGTGCCAGCAGCTCCACCCCCGGCGGGCAACTAAAAGCTTTCTTT. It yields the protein CASSSTPGGQLKAFF.

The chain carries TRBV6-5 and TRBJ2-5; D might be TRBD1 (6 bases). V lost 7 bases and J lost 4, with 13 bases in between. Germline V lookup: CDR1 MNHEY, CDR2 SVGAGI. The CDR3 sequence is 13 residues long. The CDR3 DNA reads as TGTGCCAGCAAAAGGGGGAATGGAGAGACCCAGTACTTC. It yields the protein CASKRGNGETQYF.

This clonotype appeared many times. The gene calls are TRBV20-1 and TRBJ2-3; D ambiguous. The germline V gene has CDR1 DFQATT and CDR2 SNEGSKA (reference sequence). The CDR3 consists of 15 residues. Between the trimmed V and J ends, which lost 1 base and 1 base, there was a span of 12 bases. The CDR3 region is CSARGIVHRTDTQYF. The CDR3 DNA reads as TGCAGTGCTAGAGGGATCGTTCATCGCACAGATACGCAGTATTTT.

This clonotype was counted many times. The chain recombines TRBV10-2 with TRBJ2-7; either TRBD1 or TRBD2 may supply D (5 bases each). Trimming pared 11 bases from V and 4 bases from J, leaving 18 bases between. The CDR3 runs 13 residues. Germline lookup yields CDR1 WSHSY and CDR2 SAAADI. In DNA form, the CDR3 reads TGCGCCGACTCGGGGCCCCCAAGTTACGAGCAGTACTTC. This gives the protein CADSGPPSYEQYF.

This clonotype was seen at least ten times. This CDR3 is CASSYSDGRPLNTQYF. The CDR3 DNA is TGTGCCAGCAGTTACTCGGACGGGCGACCGTTAAATACGCAGTATTTT. The V call is TRBV6-2 or TRBV6-3, the J call TRBJ2-3, with D hard to call. The CDR3 has 16 amino acids. Deletions cut 0 bases from V and 7 bases from J, with 17 bases between. Germline lookup yields CDR1 MNHEY and CDR2 SVGEGT.

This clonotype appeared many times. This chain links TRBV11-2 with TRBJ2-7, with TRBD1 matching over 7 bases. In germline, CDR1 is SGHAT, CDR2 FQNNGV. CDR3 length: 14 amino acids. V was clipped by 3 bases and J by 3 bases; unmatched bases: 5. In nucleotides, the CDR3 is TGTGCCAGCAGCTTGGGACAGTCTATCTACGAGCAGTACTTC. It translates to CASSLGQSIYEQYF.

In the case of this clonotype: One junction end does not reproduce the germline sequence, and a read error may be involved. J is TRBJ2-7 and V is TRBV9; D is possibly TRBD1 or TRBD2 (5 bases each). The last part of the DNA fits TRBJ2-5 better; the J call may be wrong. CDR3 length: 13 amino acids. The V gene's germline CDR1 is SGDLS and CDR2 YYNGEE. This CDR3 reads CAGSPGAQETQYF. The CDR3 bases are TGTGCCGGCAGCCCCGGGGCCCAAGAGACCCAGTACTTC.

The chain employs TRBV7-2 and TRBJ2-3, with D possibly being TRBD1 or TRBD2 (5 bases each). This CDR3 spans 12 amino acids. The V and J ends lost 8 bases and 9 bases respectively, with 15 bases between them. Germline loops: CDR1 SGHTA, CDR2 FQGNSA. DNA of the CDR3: TGTGCCAGCGGGGACCCGGGTGGCACGCAGTATTTT. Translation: CASGDPGGTQYF. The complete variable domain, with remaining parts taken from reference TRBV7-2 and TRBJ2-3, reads GAGVSQSPSNKVTEKGKDVELRCDPISGHTALYWYRQSLGQGLEFLIYFQGNSAPDKSGLPSDRFSAERTGGSVSTLTIQRTQQEDSAVYLCASGDPGGTQYFGPGTRLTVL.

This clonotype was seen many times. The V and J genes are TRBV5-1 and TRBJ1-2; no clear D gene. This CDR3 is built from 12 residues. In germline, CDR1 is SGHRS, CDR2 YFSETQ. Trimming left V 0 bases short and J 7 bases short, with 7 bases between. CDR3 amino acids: CASSLARFGYTF. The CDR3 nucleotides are TGCGCCAGCAGCTTGGCCCGGTTTGGCTACACCTTC.

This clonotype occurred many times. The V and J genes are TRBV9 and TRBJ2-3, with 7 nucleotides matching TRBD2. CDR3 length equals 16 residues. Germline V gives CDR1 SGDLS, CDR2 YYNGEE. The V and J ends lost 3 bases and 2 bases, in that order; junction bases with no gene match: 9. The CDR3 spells CASSASGTTNTDTQYF. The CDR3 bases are TGTGCCAGCAGCGCCTCCGGGACTACAAACACAGATACGCAGTATTTT.

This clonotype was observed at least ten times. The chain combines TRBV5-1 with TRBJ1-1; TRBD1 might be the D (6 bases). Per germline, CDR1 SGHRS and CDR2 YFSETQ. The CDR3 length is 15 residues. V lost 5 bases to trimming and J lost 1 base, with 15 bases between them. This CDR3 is CASSRQGSRNTEAFF. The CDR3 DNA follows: TGCGCCAGCAGTCGGCAGGGGTCCAGGAACACTGAAGCTTTCTTT.

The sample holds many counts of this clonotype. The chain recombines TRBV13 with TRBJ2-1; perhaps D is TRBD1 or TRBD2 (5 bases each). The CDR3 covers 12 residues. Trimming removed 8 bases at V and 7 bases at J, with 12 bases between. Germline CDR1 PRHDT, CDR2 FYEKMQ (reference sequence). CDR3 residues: CASGQRGNEQFF. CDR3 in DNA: TGTGCCAGCGGACAACGGGGAAATGAGCAGTTCTTC.

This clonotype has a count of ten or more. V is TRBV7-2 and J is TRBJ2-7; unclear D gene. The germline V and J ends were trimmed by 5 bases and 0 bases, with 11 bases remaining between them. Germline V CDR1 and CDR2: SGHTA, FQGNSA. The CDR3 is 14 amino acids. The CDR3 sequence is CASSKYSSSYEQYF. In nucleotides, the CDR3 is TGTGCCAGCAGCAAATACTCGAGCTCCTACGAGCAGTACTTC.

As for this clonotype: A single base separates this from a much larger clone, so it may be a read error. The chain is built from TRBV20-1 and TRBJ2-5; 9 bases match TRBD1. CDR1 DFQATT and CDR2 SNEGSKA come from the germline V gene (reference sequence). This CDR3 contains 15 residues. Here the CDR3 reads CGASGGTGHRNEQYF. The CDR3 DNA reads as TGCGGTGCTTCTGGCGGGACAGGGCATCGGAATGAGCAGTACTTC.

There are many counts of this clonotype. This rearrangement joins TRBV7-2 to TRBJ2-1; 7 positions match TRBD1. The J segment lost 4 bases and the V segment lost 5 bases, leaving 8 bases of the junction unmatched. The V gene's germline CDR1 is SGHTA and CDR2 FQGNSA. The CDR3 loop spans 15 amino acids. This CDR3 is CASSTTGTEYNEQFF. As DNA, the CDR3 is TGTGCCAGCAGCACGACCGGGACAGAATACAATGAGCAGTTCTTC.

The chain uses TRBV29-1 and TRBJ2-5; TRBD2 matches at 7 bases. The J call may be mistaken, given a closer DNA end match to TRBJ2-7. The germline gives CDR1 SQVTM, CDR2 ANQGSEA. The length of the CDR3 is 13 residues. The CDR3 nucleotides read TGCAGCGTTGTGTCAGCGGGGAGCTACGAGCAGTACTTC. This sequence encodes CSVVSAGSYEQYF.

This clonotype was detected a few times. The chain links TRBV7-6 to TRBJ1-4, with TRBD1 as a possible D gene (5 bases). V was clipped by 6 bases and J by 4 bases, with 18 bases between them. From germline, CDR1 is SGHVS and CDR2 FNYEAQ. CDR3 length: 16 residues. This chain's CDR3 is CASSQGREGSNEKLFF. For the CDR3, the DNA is TGTGCCAGCAGTCAGGGACGGGAGGGGAGTAATGAAAAACTGTTTTTT.

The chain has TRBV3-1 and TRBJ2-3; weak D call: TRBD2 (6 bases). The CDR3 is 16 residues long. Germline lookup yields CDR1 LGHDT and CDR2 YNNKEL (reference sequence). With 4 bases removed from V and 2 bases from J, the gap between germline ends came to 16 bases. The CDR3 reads CASSPVRGLLTDTQYF. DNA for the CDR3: TGTGCCAGCAGCCCCGTGAGGGGACTGCTCACAGATACGCAGTATTTT.

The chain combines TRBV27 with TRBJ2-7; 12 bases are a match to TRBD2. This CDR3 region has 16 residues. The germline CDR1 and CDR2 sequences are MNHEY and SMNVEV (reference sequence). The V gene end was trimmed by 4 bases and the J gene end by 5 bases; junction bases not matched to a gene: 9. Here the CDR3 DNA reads TGTGCCAGCAGTTCCCTAGCGGGAGGGCCTCTCCACGAGCAGTACTTC. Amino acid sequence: CASSSLAGGPLHEQYF.

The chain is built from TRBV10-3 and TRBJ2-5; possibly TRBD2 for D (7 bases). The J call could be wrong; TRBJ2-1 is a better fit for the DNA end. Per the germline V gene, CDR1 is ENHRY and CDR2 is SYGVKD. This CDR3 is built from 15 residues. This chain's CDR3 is CATRSQGGAQETQFF. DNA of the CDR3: TGTGCCACCCGTTCCCAAGGGGGGGCCCAAGAGACCCAGTTCTTC.

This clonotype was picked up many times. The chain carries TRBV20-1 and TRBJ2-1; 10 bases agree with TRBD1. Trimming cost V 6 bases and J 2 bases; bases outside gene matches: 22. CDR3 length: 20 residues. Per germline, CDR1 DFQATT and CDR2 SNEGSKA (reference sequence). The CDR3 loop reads CSAPVPGQGKGENTYNEQFF. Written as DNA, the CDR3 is TGCAGTGCCCCTGTCCCGGGACAGGGGAAAGGGGAAAATACCTACAATGAGCAGTTCTTC.